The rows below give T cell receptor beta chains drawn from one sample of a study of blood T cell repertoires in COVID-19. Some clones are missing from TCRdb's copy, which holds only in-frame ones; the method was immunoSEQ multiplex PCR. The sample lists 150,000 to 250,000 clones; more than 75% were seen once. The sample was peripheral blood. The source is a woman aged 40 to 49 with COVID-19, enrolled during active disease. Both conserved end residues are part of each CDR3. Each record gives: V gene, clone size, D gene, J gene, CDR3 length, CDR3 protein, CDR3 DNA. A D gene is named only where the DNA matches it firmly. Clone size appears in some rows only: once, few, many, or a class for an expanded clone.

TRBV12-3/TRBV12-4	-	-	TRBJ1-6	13	CASSWSYNSPLHF	TGTGCCAGCAGTTGGAGTTATAATTCACCCCTCCACTTT
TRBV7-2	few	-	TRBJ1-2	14	CASSLAGANYGYTF	TGTGCCAGCAGCTTAGCAGGGGCAAACTATGGCTACACCTTC
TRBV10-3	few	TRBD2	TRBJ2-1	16	CAISGRGLAGGNEQFF	TGTGCCATCAGTGGGAGGGGACTAGCGGGAGGGAATGAGCAGTTCTTC
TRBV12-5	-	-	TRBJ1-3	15	CASGLVQPGARSIYF	TGTGCTAGTGGTTTGGTACAGCCCGGCGCTCGTTCCATATATTTT
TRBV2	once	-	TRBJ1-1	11	CASWLGTEAFF	TGTGCCAGCTGGCTAGGCACTGAAGCTTTCTTT
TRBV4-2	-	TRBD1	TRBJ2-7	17	CASSQEYFRDSSYEQYF	TGTGCCAGCAGCCAAGAATATTTCAGGGACAGCTCCTACGAGCAGTACTTC
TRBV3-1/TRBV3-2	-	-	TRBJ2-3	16	CASSQSFGVGTDTQYF	TGTGCCAGCAGCCAGAGTTTCGGGGTGGGTACAGATACGCAGTATTTT
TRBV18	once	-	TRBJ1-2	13	CASSPAGAGGYTF	TGTGCCAGCTCACCCGCAGGGGCGGGTGGCTACACCTTC
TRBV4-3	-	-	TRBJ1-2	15	CASSQERAWNYGYTF	TGCGCCAGCAGCCAAGAGCGGGCCTGGAACTATGGCTACACCTTC
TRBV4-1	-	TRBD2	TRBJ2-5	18	CASSQDPNLAGAGETQYF	TGCGCCAGCAGCCAAGATCCTAACTTAGCGGGGGCGGGGGAGACCCAGTACTTC
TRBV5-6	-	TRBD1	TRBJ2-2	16	CASSGLGQENTGELFF	TGTGCCAGCAGCGGGCTCGGACAGGAGAACACCGGGGAGCTGTTTTTT
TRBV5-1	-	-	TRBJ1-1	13	CASSLGQDTEAFF	TGCGCCAGCAGCTTGGGACAGGACACTGAAGCTTTCTTT
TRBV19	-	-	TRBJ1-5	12	CASSDRNQPQHF	TGTGCCAGTAGTGACAGGAATCAGCCCCAGCATTTT
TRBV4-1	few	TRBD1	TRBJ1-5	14	CASTRQGRHQPQHF	TGCGCCAGCACCCGACAGGGAAGACATCAGCCCCAGCATTTT
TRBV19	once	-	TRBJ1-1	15	CASSIVRAGGTEAFF	TGTGCCAGTAGTATAGTTAGGGCCGGGGGGACTGAAGCTTTCTTT
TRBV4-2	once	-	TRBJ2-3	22	CASSPDPYDRSGVAGITDTQYF	TGTGCCAGCAGCCCTGACCCTTACGACAGGAGCGGTGTAGCGGGTATCACAGATACGCAGTATTTT
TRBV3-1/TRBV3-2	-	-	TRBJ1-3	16	CASSQGGLNSGNTIYF	TGTGCCAGCAGCCAAGGGGGACTGAACTCTGGAAACACCATATATTTT
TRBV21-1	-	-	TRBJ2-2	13	CASRALKTGELFF	TGTGCCAGCAGGGCCCTGAAAACCGGGGAGCTGTTTTTT
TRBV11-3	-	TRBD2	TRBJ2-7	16	CASSSGTSGSLKEQYF	TGTGCCAGCAGCTCCGGGACTAGCGGGAGCCTAAAAGAGCAGTACTTC
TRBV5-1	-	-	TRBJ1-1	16	CASTTSRGGPNTEAFF	TGCGCCAGCACCACGTCCCGGGGGGGCCCAAACACTGAAGCTTTCTTT
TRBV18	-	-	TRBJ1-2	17	CASSPVTAAQLNYGYTF	TGTGCCAGCTCACCAGTGACAGCAGCTCAATTAAACTATGGCTACACCTTC
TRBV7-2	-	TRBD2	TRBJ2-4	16	CASSLEVAGGKNIQYF	TGTGCCAGCAGCCTAGAGGTAGCGGGGGGAAAAAACATTCAGTACTTC
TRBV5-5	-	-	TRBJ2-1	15	CASSLELGTHNEQFF	TGTGCCAGCAGCTTGGAGCTAGGAACACACAATGAGCAGTTCTTC
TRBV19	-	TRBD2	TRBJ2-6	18	CASSSTSGIPSGANVLTF	TGTGCCAGTAGTTCAACTAGCGGGATACCCTCTGGGGCCAACGTCCTGACTTTC
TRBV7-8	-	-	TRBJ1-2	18	CASSLGPVQTRDIRGYTF	TGTGCCAGCAGCCTAGGTCCGGTTCAAACCAGGGACATCCGTGGCTACACCTTC
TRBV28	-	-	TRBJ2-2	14	CASNSGQPSGELFF	TGTGCCAGCAACTCCGGACAGCCAAGCGGGGAGCTGTTTTTT
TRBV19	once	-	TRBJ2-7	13	CASSNVGGSEQYF	TGTGCCAGTAGTAATGTCGGAGGATCCGAGCAGTACTTC
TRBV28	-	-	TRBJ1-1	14	CASSLYGGNTEAFF	TGTGCCAGCAGTCTTTACGGGGGGAACACTGAAGCTTTCTTT
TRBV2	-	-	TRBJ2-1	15	CASSVGPGVLGEQFF	TGTGCCAGCAGTGTGGGGCCAGGGGTTTTGGGTGAGCAGTTCTTC
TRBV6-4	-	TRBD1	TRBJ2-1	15	CASSSQGQGHNEQFF	TGTGCCAGCAGTTCGCAAGGACAGGGGCACAATGAGCAGTTCTTC
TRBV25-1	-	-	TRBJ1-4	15	CASRGDTSTNEKLFF	TGTGCCAGCAGGGGGGACACTTCAACTAATGAAAAACTGTTTTTT
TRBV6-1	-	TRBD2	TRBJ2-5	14	CASSEPGLGETQYF	TGTGCCAGCAGTGAACCGGGACTAGGAGAGACCCAGTACTTC
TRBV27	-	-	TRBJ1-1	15	CASTASTEYNTEAFF	TGTGCCAGCACCGCCTCGACAGAATATAACACTGAAGCTTTCTTT
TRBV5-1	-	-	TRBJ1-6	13	CASSTSGDTPLHF	TGCGCCAGCAGCACGTCAGGGGACACACCCCTCCACTTT
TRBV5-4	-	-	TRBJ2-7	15	CASSLGGRVGYEQYF	TGTGCCAGCAGCTTGGGTGGCAGGGTGGGCTATGAGCAGTACTTC
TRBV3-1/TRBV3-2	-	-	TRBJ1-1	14	CASSQTGRNTEAFF	TGTGCCAGCAGCCAAACAGGGAGGAACACTGAAGCTTTCTTT
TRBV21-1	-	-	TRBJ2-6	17	CASSKPSCVTGANVLTF	TGTGCCAGCAGCAAACCCTCCTGCGTTACTGGGGCCAACGTCCTGACTTTC
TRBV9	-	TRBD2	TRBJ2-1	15	CASSVAPSGEREQFF	TGTGCCAGCAGCGTAGCCCCTAGCGGGGAACGTGAGCAGTTCTTC
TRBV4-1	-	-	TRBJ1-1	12	CASTGMNTEAFF	TGCGCCAGCACAGGGATGAACACTGAAGCTTTCTTT
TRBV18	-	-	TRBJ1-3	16	CASSPTPGAAGNTIYF	TGTGCCAGCTCACCAACTCCGGGAGCCGCTGGAAACACCATATATTTT
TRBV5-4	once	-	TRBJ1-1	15	CASSSTREANTEAFF	TGTGCCAGCAGCTCCACCCGGGAAGCGAACACTGAAGCTTTCTTT
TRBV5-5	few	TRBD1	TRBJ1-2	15	CASSPTGDPNYGYTF	TGTGCCAGCAGCCCCACAGGGGATCCTAACTATGGCTACACCTTC
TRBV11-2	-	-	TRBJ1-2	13	CASSPAWGGGFTF	TGTGCCAGCAGCCCCGCGTGGGGCGGTGGGTTCACCTTC
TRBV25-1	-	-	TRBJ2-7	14	CASSLEGTLYEQYF	TGTGCCAGCAGCCTTGAGGGGACTCTCTACGAGCAGTACTTC